These T cell receptor beta chains were read from a single sample in a study of cytomegalovirus exposure and HLA in healthy donors. TCRdb keeps only in-frame clones here, not all; method: immunoSEQ multiplex PCR. This table holds some 100,000 clones, approximately 72% found once. The sequenced sample was PBMCs. These receptors came from a female donor in good health and CMV-seropositive. Both conserved end residues are part of each CDR3. Each record gives: D gene, clone size, V gene, J gene, CDR3 DNA, CDR3 protein. The D gene is left open where the match is weak. Only part of the rows carry a size: once, few, many, or a class if the clone is expanded.

d_call: .
clone_size: .
v_call: TRBV30
j_call: TRBJ2-7
cdr3_nt: TGTGCCTGGAGTGTATTGGCTGGCAAACGCTCCTACGAGCAGTACTTC
cdr3_aa: CAWSVLAGKRSYEQYF

d_call: TRBD1
clone_size: .
v_call: TRBV9
j_call: TRBJ2-1
cdr3_nt: TGTGCCAGCAGCGTAGGACAGGGGGAATACAATGAGCAGTTCTTC
cdr3_aa: CASSVGQGEYNEQFF

d_call: .
clone_size: .
v_call: TRBV30
j_call: TRBJ2-7
cdr3_nt: TGTGCCTGGAGATGGGGAGTCTCTGCCTACGAGCAGTACTTC
cdr3_aa: CAWRWGVSAYEQYF

d_call: TRBD1
clone_size: .
v_call: TRBV29-1
j_call: TRBJ1-2
cdr3_nt: TGCAGCCTCTCCGGGACAGGCTATGGCTACACCTTC
cdr3_aa: CSLSGTGYGYTF

d_call: .
clone_size: .
v_call: TRBV29-1
j_call: TRBJ2-5
cdr3_nt: TGCAGCGTCAGAGGAGAGGAGACCCAGTACTTC
cdr3_aa: CSVRGEETQYF

d_call: TRBD2
clone_size: .
v_call: TRBV5-1
j_call: TRBJ2-2
cdr3_nt: TGCGCCAGCAGCGGCGGGGGGACCGGGGAGCTGTTTTTT
cdr3_aa: CASSGGGTGELFF

d_call: TRBD1
clone_size: .
v_call: TRBV2
j_call: TRBJ2-2
cdr3_nt: TGTGCCAGCAGACAGAGGACAGGGCCGGGGACCGGGGAGCTGTTTTTT
cdr3_aa: CASRQRTGPGTGELFF

d_call: TRBD2
clone_size: .
v_call: TRBV4-2
j_call: TRBJ2-1
cdr3_nt: TGTGCCAGCAGCCAAGATAAAAACGTAGCGGGGGGGTTCGATGAGCAGTTCTTC
cdr3_aa: CASSQDKNVAGGFDEQFF

d_call: .
clone_size: .
v_call: TRBV4-3
j_call: TRBJ2-4
cdr3_nt: TGCGCCAGCAGCCAACAGGTAGCCAAAAACATTCAGTACTTC
cdr3_aa: CASSQQVAKNIQYF

d_call: .
clone_size: .
v_call: TRBV28
j_call: TRBJ2-7
cdr3_nt: TGTGCCAGCACCCTCGAGTACGAGCAGTACTTC
cdr3_aa: CASTLEYEQYF

d_call: .
clone_size: .
v_call: TRBV7-2
j_call: TRBJ1-5
cdr3_nt: TGTGCCAGCAGCTATAGGGGATCGGGCAATCAGCCCCAGCATTTT
cdr3_aa: CASSYRGSGNQPQHF

d_call: TRBD1
clone_size: .
v_call: TRBV30
j_call: TRBJ2-5
cdr3_nt: TGTGCCTACAAACCCGGGACAGGGGGCTATCTAGGAGAGACCCAGTACTTC
cdr3_aa: CAYKPGTGGYLGETQYF

d_call: .
clone_size: few
v_call: TRBV2
j_call: TRBJ1-2
cdr3_nt: TGTGCCCGCGGGACGGCTCCTAACTATGGCTACACCTTC
cdr3_aa: CARGTAPNYGYTF

d_call: TRBD1
clone_size: .
v_call: TRBV30
j_call: TRBJ1-2
cdr3_nt: TGTGCCTGGAGTCCTATTACCCCGGGACAGGGACCCTATGGCTACACCTTC
cdr3_aa: CAWSPITPGQGPYGYTF

d_call: .
clone_size: .
v_call: TRBV4-3
j_call: TRBJ2-3
cdr3_nt: TGCGCCAGCAGCCAAGACCCAGGAGATACGCAGTATTTT
cdr3_aa: CASSQDPGDTQYF

d_call: .
clone_size: few
v_call: TRBV5-4
j_call: TRBJ2-2
cdr3_nt: TGTGCCAGCTCCCGCGGGGAGCTGTTTTTT
cdr3_aa: CASSRGELFF

d_call: TRBD2
clone_size: .
v_call: TRBV9
j_call: TRBJ2-5
cdr3_nt: TGTGCCAGCAGCGGGGGGGGAGGACAAGAGACCCAGTACTTC
cdr3_aa: CASSGGGGQETQYF

d_call: TRBD2
clone_size: few
v_call: TRBV6-5
j_call: TRBJ2-7
cdr3_nt: TGTGCCAGCAGTCTTGGGCTAGCGGGAAAAAGGCACTTC
cdr3_aa: CASSLGLAGKRHF

d_call: TRBD2
clone_size: .
v_call: TRBV6-4
j_call: TRBJ2-5
cdr3_nt: TGTGCCAGCAGTGAAGGGACTAGCGGGGGAGAGACCCAGTACTTC
cdr3_aa: CASSEGTSGGETQYF

d_call: .
clone_size: .
v_call: TRBV30
j_call: TRBJ1-1
cdr3_nt: TGTGCCTGGAGAATCGGACAGAACACTGAAGCTTTCTTT
cdr3_aa: CAWRIGQNTEAFF

d_call: .
clone_size: .
v_call: TRBV5-1
j_call: TRBJ2-7
cdr3_nt: TGCGCCAGCAGCCCCACAGACAGAAGAGGCTACGAGCAGTACTTC
cdr3_aa: CASSPTDRRGYEQYF

d_call: .
clone_size: .
v_call: TRBV6-1
j_call: TRBJ2-1
cdr3_nt: TGTGCCAGCAGTGAAGGAACAGGGTCGGTAGTGGGACGCTCCTACAATGAGCAGTTCTTC
cdr3_aa: CASSEGTGSVVGRSYNEQFF

d_call: .
clone_size: .
v_call: TRBV28
j_call: TRBJ2-7
cdr3_nt: TGTGCCAGCAGTTTGATCTACCCACCGGCGGCGAACGAGCAGTACTTC
cdr3_aa: CASSLIYPPAANEQYF

d_call: TRBD1
clone_size: .
v_call: TRBV29-1
j_call: TRBJ2-5
cdr3_nt: TGCAGCGTCCCACCGATACAGGGGCTAGAGACCCAGTACTTC
cdr3_aa: CSVPPIQGLETQYF

d_call: .
clone_size: .
v_call: TRBV5-1
j_call: TRBJ1-1
cdr3_nt: TGCGCCAGCAGCCCCGGGACACTCAACACTGAAGCTTTCTTT
cdr3_aa: CASSPGTLNTEAFF

d_call: TRBD1
clone_size: few
v_call: TRBV11-2
j_call: TRBJ1-1
cdr3_nt: TGTGCCAGCAGCGTATTCACAGGGGTCGGCACTGAAGCTTTCTTT
cdr3_aa: CASSVFTGVGTEAFF

d_call: .
clone_size: .
v_call: TRBV7-8
j_call: TRBJ2-7
cdr3_nt: TGTGCCAGCAGGGCTTTAGCGGATGCCTACGAGCAGTACTTC
cdr3_aa: CASRALADAYEQYF

d_call: .
clone_size: .
v_call: TRBV18
j_call: TRBJ2-3
cdr3_nt: TGTGCCAGCTCACAACCCACAGGGACAGATACGCAGTATTTT
cdr3_aa: CASSQPTGTDTQYF

d_call: .
clone_size: once
v_call: TRBV9
j_call: TRBJ1-4
cdr3_nt: TGTGCCAGCAGTTTTGGTGGGCAGTCTAATGAAAAACTGTTTTTT
cdr3_aa: CASSFGGQSNEKLFF

d_call: TRBD1
clone_size: few
v_call: TRBV10-3
j_call: TRBJ2-7
cdr3_nt: TGTGCCATCAGGAAACCCCGGGACAGGGACACCTACGAGCAGTACTTC
cdr3_aa: CAIRKPRDRDTYEQYF

d_call: TRBD1
clone_size: .
v_call: TRBV10-3
j_call: TRBJ1-4
cdr3_nt: TGTGCCATCAAGGGACAGGGGGCTGAAAAACTGTTTTTT
cdr3_aa: CAIKGQGAEKLFF

d_call: TRBD2
clone_size: few
v_call: TRBV6-1
j_call: TRBJ2-1
cdr3_nt: TGTGCCAGCAGTGAACGAAGCGGGGGGGTAGGGGTTGAGCAGTTCTTC
cdr3_aa: CASSERSGGVGVEQFF

d_call: .
clone_size: .
v_call: TRBV5-1
j_call: TRBJ1-6
cdr3_nt: TGCGCCAGCAGCTTGGGGGCGGTTGGGGCAAATTCACCCCTCCACTTT
cdr3_aa: CASSLGAVGANSPLHF

d_call: TRBD2
clone_size: .
v_call: TRBV11-2
j_call: TRBJ2-7
cdr3_nt: TGTGCCAGCAGCTTTAAGCGGGGGGGCCTCAACGAGCAGTACTTC
cdr3_aa: CASSFKRGGLNEQYF

d_call: TRBD2
clone_size: .
v_call: TRBV4-1
j_call: TRBJ2-7
cdr3_nt: TGCGCCAGCAGCCAAGTAGCGACGGGGGGGACCACCTACGAGCAGTACTTC
cdr3_aa: CASSQVATGGTTYEQYF

d_call: .
clone_size: .
v_call: TRBV5-1
j_call: TRBJ2-7
cdr3_nt: TGCGCCAGCAACACAGGGTGGGGTAGAAACGAGCAGTACTTC
cdr3_aa: CASNTGWGRNEQYF

d_call: .
clone_size: .
v_call: TRBV5-4
j_call: TRBJ2-1
cdr3_nt: TGTGCCAGCAGCCCTAGCGCGGAATACAATGAGCAGTTCTTC
cdr3_aa: CASSPSAEYNEQFF

d_call: .
clone_size: .
v_call: TRBV25-1
j_call: TRBJ2-7
cdr3_nt: TGTGCCAGCCCTAAGGTCCACCTCGCGGCGAGCTCCTACGAGCAGTACTTC
cdr3_aa: CASPKVHLAASSYEQYF

d_call: .
clone_size: .
v_call: TRBV28
j_call: TRBJ2-5
cdr3_nt: TGTGCCAGCAGTTTAGGTCGGGAGCTGGAGACCCAGTACTTC
cdr3_aa: CASSLGRELETQYF

d_call: TRBD1
clone_size: .
v_call: TRBV29-1
j_call: TRBJ1-1
cdr3_nt: TGCAGCGTTAGACAGGGGAACACTGAAGCTTTCTTT
cdr3_aa: CSVRQGNTEAFF

d_call: .
clone_size: .
v_call: TRBV7-9
j_call: TRBJ1-2
cdr3_nt: TGTGCCAGCACCTCATCCCAGACTAACTATGGCTACACCTTC
cdr3_aa: CASTSSQTNYGYTF

d_call: TRBD2
clone_size: few
v_call: TRBV28
j_call: TRBJ2-3
cdr3_nt: TGTGCCAGCAGTCCCTCGCCGGGACTAGAGTTCACAGATACGCAGTATTTT
cdr3_aa: CASSPSPGLEFTDTQYF

d_call: TRBD2
clone_size: few
v_call: TRBV29-1
j_call: TRBJ2-7
cdr3_nt: TGCAGCGTTCGGGGGGACTACGAGCAGTACTTC
cdr3_aa: CSVRGDYEQYF

d_call: .
clone_size: once
v_call: TRBV9
j_call: TRBJ1-5
cdr3_nt: TGTGCCAGCAGTAGGGGGGAGGGGTGGCCCCAGCATTTT
cdr3_aa: CASSRGEGWPQHF

d_call: TRBD1
clone_size: .
v_call: TRBV15
j_call: TRBJ1-4
cdr3_nt: TGTGCCACCAGCAGAGACGACAGGGGGCTGGTTGAAAAACTGTTTTTT
cdr3_aa: CATSRDDRGLVEKLFF

d_call: TRBD2
clone_size: once
v_call: TRBV28
j_call: TRBJ2-7
cdr3_nt: TGTGCCAGCTGTTGGAGCGGGACCTACGAGCAGTACTTC
cdr3_aa: CASCWSGTYEQYF

d_call: TRBD1
clone_size: .
v_call: TRBV11-3
j_call: TRBJ2-3
cdr3_nt: TGTGCCAGCAGCTCAGGGGGTTTAGGCACAGATACGCAGTATTTT
cdr3_aa: CASSSGGLGTDTQYF

d_call: TRBD2
clone_size: .
v_call: TRBV4-3
j_call: TRBJ2-6
cdr3_nt: TGCGCCAGCAGCCAAGATCGGGGGGCTGGGGCCAACGTCCTGACTTTC
cdr3_aa: CASSQDRGAGANVLTF

d_call: .
clone_size: .
v_call: TRBV5-6
j_call: TRBJ2-1
cdr3_nt: TGTGCCAGCAGCCTACGGACAAACCCTACCTCGAATGAGCAGTTCTTC
cdr3_aa: CASSLRTNPTSNEQFF

d_call: TRBD2
clone_size: .
v_call: TRBV10-3
j_call: TRBJ2-7
cdr3_nt: TGTGCCATCAGTGTCCCCCGAGCGGGATCCTCCTACGAGCAGTACTTC
cdr3_aa: CAISVPRAGSSYEQYF

d_call: .
clone_size: .
v_call: TRBV18
j_call: TRBJ2-6
cdr3_nt: TGTGCCAGCTCACCGAACTTCTCTGGGGCCAACGTCCTGACTTTC
cdr3_aa: CASSPNFSGANVLTF

d_call: .
clone_size: .
v_call: TRBV5-4
j_call: TRBJ2-7
cdr3_nt: TGTGCCAGCAGCCGGGACTCTCCGAGAGAGCAGTACTTC
cdr3_aa: CASSRDSPREQYF

d_call: .
clone_size: .
v_call: TRBV7-9
j_call: TRBJ1-6
cdr3_nt: TGTGCCAGCAGCTTCGGGGGTGATAATTCACCCCTCCACTTT
cdr3_aa: CASSFGGDNSPLHF

d_call: TRBD1
clone_size: .
v_call: TRBV28
j_call: TRBJ2-5
cdr3_nt: TGTGCCAGCAGTTCCTCCTGGGGACAGGGGGATGGTGAGACCCAGTACTTC
cdr3_aa: CASSSSWGQGDGETQYF

d_call: .
clone_size: once
v_call: TRBV18
j_call: TRBJ1-2
cdr3_nt: TGTGCCAGCTCACCAATGGGCAGCCAACGGGGCTACACCTTC
cdr3_aa: CASSPMGSQRGYTF

d_call: .
clone_size: .
v_call: TRBV5-1
j_call: TRBJ1-1
cdr3_nt: TGCGGCAGCAGCATATCGGGGAACACTGAAGCTTTCTTT
cdr3_aa: CGSSISGNTEAFF

d_call: TRBD1
clone_size: .
v_call: TRBV11-3
j_call: TRBJ2-1
cdr3_nt: TGTGCCAGCAGCTGGGCCCCGGGGACAGCTGACAATGAGCAGTTCTTC
cdr3_aa: CASSWAPGTADNEQFF